This T cell receptor (beta chain) was profiled in a study of blood T cells in healthy people across ages. The junction had 18 bases not matched to a gene; V was cut back by 7 bases and J by 6 bases. The germline CDR1 and CDR2 sequences are SGHRS and YFSETQ. This CDR3 region has 17 residues. Study observations and caveats: PBMC samples, being unsorted, prevented any conclusive comparison of naive and antigen-experienced cells.

This clonotype came up many times. Its specificity is not known. A second about 7 to 12 cycle PCR used barcoded and J-beta primers. In TCRdb, the 5' RACE reads were re-called with MiXCR into one record per CDR3 protein. The table has about 930,000 distinct CDR3 sequences, under 35% seen once; the top ten hold 9.5% to 13%. This sample also appeared in a second study, on T cells of mothers and their children.

Sample: blood. The receptor's source is a woman between 35 and 50 years old in good health. The V and J genes are TRBV5-1 and TRBJ2-1; TRBD2 agrees at 8 bases. The chain's CDR3 is CASHRAGGGPFFNEQFF. The CDR3 bases are TGCGCCAGCCACCGGGCCGGGGGGGGGCCTTTTTTCAATGAGCAGTTCTTC.